These T cell receptor beta chains were read from a single sample in a study of radiation and T cells in renal cell carcinoma. The assay was immunoSEQ multiplex PCR, and TCRdb's table has in-frame clones only and misses some. The table lists some 150,000 clones, roughly 83% of them singletons, with roughly 23% in the top ten. The material was blood, obtained from a patient whose treatment included radiotherapy and nephrectomy. The receptor set was obtained from a woman between 45 and 60 years old with renal cell carcinoma. Each CDR3 is given with its conserved first and last residue. Fields, in order: V gene, CDR3 protein.

V gene: TRBV6-5; CDR3 protein: CASSRGNRVGNEQYF
V gene: TRBV6-6; CDR3 protein: CASMRALGRGAGELFF
V gene: TRBV2; CDR3 protein: CASSDPDRAYGYTF
V gene: TRBV5-6; CDR3 protein: CASSLVRYSSYNEQFF
V gene: TRBV6-4; CDR3 protein: CASGLVGPRTEAFF
V gene: TRBV7-3; CDR3 protein: CASSPVGSGSYEQYF
V gene: TRBV15; CDR3 protein: CATSRDLRQPQHF
V gene: TRBV10-3; CDR3 protein: CAISDNSGHMSTDTQYF
V gene: TRBV9; CDR3 protein: CASSETGGGNYGYTF
V gene: TRBV5-1; CDR3 protein: CASRFGQSGTEAFF
V gene: TRBV7-9; CDR3 protein: CASSVDTNSYEQYF
V gene: TRBV5-4; CDR3 protein: CASSRRTGGAGGELFF
V gene: TRBV25-1; CDR3 protein: CATASRGQGARGETQYF
V gene: TRBV29-1; CDR3 protein: CSVEDPGTDTQYF
V gene: TRBV29-1; CDR3 protein: CSAGQVDNEQFF
V gene: TRBV10-3; CDR3 protein: CATTPGVGIQYF